The present TCR beta chain was sequenced within a study of cytomegalovirus exposure and HLA in healthy donors. The CDR3 runs to 15 residues. Germline values: CDR1 SGHAT, CDR2 FQNNGV. The V and J ends lost 5 bases and 4 bases, in that order; junction bases with no gene match: 8. PCR involved 60 Vbeta and 13 Jbeta primers. Measured with immunoSEQ multiplex PCR; TCRdb has only the in-frame clones, and not every one. Here the sample spans some 150,000 clones, around 75% being singletons. The sample comprised PBMCs. This clonotype originated in a human donor in good health. The chain joins TRBV11-2 to TRBJ1-1; 9 positions agree with TRBD1. DNA for the CDR3: TGTGCCAGCAGCCGAATACAGGGGGCACGCACTGAAGCTTTCTTT. This translates into CASSRIQGARTEAFF.